This TCR beta chain was obtained from a study of cytomegalovirus exposure and HLA in healthy donors. This CDR3 region has 17 residues. The V gene's germline CDR1 is SGHTA and CDR2 FQGNSA. 60 Vbeta and 13 Jbeta primers were used in PCR. Data came from immunoSEQ multiplex PCR; TCRdb stores just in-frame clones and leaves some out. The sample holds 60,000 to 85,000 clones, more than 60% seen once. The gene calls are TRBV7-2 and TRBJ2-5; tentative D call: TRBD1 (6 bases). The J call may be in error: the DNA end matches TRBJ2-7 better. The sequenced sample consisted of PBMCs. This clonotype originated in a male donor in good health and CMV-seropositive. CDR3 loop: CASSLDGIWGQAYEQYF. The CDR3 bases are TGTGCCAGCAGCTTAGACGGGATCTGGGGGCAGGCCTACGAGCAGTACTTC.